This T cell receptor (beta chain) was sequenced for a study of early T cells in non-severe SARS-CoV-2 infection. Study-level background: Bulk RNA isolated from unsorted whole blood underwent sequencing; chains were not paired.

TCRdb re-analysed the 5' RACE reads in MiXCR, keeping a single row per CDR3 protein. The sample lists some 52,000 distinct CDR3 sequences, around 8% occurring once. V was trimmed by 3 bases and J by 8 bases, leaving 9 bases between them. CDR1 and CDR2 (germline): MNHEY, SMNVEV (reference sequence). This CDR3 contains 12 residues. The receptor's source is an adult who was a healthcare worker with PCR-confirmed SARS-CoV-2 infection or an uninfected control (not recorded which). The sequencing sample was made of whole blood. This chain joins TRBV27 and TRBJ2-3; D perhaps matches TRBD2 (6 bases). This CDR3 is CASSLWGGTQYF. CDR3 bases: TGTGCCAGCAGTTTGTGGGGAGGTACGCAGTATTTT.